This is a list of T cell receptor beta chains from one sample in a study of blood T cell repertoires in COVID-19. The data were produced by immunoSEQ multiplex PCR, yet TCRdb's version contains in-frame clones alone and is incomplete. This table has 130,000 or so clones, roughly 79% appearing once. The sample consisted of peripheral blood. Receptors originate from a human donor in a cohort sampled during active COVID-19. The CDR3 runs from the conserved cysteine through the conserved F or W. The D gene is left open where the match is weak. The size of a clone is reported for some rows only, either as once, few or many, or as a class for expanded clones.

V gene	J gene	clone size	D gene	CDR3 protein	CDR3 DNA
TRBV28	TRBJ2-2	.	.	CASSLNTGELFF	TGTGCCAGCAGTCTGAACACCGGGGAGCTGTTTTTT
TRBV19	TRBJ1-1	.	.	CASSISGDTEAFF	TGTGCCAGTAGTATTTCCGGGGACACTGAAGCTTTCTTT
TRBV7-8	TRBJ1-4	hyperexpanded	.	CASSLIAANEKLFF	TGTGCCAGCAGCTTAATCGCGGCCAATGAAAAACTGTTTTTT
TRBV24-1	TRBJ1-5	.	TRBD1	CATSENRGVQPQHF	TGTGCCACCAGTGAGAACAGGGGAGTTCAGCCCCAGCATTTT
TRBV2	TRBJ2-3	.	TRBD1	CASTWDRGPTDTQYF	TGTGCCAGCACCTGGGACAGGGGGCCGACAGATACGCAGTATTTT
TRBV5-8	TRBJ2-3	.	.	CASSRSGTDTQYF	TGTGCCAGCAGCCGTTCCGGCACAGATACGCAGTATTTT
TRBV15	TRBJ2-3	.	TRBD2	CATSSREGRGTQYF	TGTGCCACCAGCAGCCGGGAGGGCCGAGGTACGCAGTATTTT
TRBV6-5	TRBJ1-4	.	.	CASIEGVNNEKLFF	TGTGCCAGCATCGAAGGGGTGAATAATGAAAAACTGTTTTTT
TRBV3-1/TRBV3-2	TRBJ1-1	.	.	CASSLQAGAGTEAFF	TGTGCCAGCAGCCTCCAGGCAGGGGCGGGCACTGAAGCTTTCTTT
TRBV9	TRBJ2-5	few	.	CASSPQGNQETQYF	TGTGCCAGCAGCCCCCAGGGAAACCAAGAGACCCAGTACTTC
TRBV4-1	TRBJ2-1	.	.	CASSQQTTGLTTMRQFF	TGCGCCAGCAGCCAACAAACGACTGGTCTAACTACAATGAGGCAGTTCTTC
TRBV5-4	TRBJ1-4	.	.	CASSLDRGLSEKLFF	TGTGCCAGCAGCTTGGATCGGGGGTTGAGTGAAAAACTGTTTTTT
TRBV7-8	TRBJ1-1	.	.	CASSLDVRTEAFF	TGTGCCAGCAGCTTAGACGTACGGACTGAAGCTTTCTTT
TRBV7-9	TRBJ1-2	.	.	CASSFGVNGYTF	TGTGCCAGCAGCTTCGGGGTAAATGGCTACACCTTC
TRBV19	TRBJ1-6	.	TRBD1	CASTGSNRQGNSPLHF	TGTGCCAGTACTGGAAGTAATCGACAGGGTAATTCACCCCTCCACTTT
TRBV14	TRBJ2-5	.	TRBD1	CASSPWTGRQETQYF	TGTGCCAGCAGCCCTTGGACAGGGCGACAAGAGACCCAGTACTTC
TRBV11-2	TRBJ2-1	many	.	CASSGLSRNEQFF	TGTGCCAGCAGCGGCCTCTCGCGGAATGAGCAGTTCTTC
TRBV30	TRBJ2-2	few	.	CAWSDGANTGELFF	TGTGCCTGGAGCGACGGAGCGAACACCGGGGAGCTGTTTTTT
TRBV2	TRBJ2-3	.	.	CASSVTSTDTQYF	TGTGCCAGCAGTGTCACAAGCACAGATACGCAGTATTTT
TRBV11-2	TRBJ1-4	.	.	CASSLVTGGGEKLFF	TGTGCCAGCAGCTTAGTAACCGGAGGAGGTGAAAAACTGTTTTTT
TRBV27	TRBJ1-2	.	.	CASSQSGMSGYTF	TGTGCCAGCAGTCAGAGCGGCATGAGCGGCTACACCTTC
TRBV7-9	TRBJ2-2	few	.	CASSPSSPNTGELFF	TGTGCCAGCAGCCCGTCGTCCCCGAACACCGGGGAGCTGTTTTTT
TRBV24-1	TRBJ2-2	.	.	CATSPRTDSTGELFF	TGTGCCACCAGCCCAAGGACAGATTCGACCGGGGAGCTGTTTTTT
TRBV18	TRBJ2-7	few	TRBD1	CASSMGQGGYEQYF	TGTGCCAGCTCAATGGGACAGGGAGGCTACGAGCAGTACTTC
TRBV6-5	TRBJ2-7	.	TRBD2	CASSSGQGGFYEQYF	TGTGCCAGCAGCTCCGGGCAGGGAGGGTTCTACGAGCAGTACTTC
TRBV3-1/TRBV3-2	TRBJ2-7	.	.	CASNSGRSSYEQYF	TGTGCCAGTAACTCGGGGAGGAGCTCCTACGAGCAGTACTTC
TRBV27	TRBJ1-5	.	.	CASSLSGSLNQPQHF	TGTGCCAGCAGTTTATCGGGCAGCCTCAATCAGCCCCAGCATTTT
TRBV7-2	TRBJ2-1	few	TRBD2	CASSFGLAGMYEQFF	TGTGCCAGCAGCTTTGGACTAGCGGGAATGTATGAGCAGTTCTTC
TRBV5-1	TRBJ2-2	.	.	CASSPTGFGELFF	TGCGCCAGCAGCCCCACAGGATTCGGGGAGCTGTTTTTT
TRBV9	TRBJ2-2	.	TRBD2	CASIAGDNTGELFF	TGTGCCAGTATAGCGGGGGATAACACCGGGGAGCTGTTTTTT
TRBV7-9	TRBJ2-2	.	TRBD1	CASIPRTGGSTGELFF	TGTGCCAGCATCCCCCGCACAGGGGGCTCGACCGGGGAGCTGTTTTTT
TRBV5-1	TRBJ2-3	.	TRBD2	CASSGLAGETDTQYF	TGCGCCAGCAGCGGACTAGCGGGAGAAACAGATACGCAGTATTTT
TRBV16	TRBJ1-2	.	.	CASSPPPGGNNYGYTF	TGTGCCAGCAGCCCTCCCCCGGGAGGGAACAACTATGGCTACACCTTC
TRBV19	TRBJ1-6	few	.	CASSIGASPLHF	TGTGCCAGTAGTATAGGGGCTTCACCCCTCCACTTT
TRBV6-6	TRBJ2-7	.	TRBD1	CASSYGDRATEQYF	TGTGCCAGCAGTTACGGGGACAGGGCCACCGAGCAGTACTTC
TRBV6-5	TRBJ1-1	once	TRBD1	CASRPTGGSTEAFF	TGTGCCAGCAGGCCCACAGGGGGAAGCACTGAAGCTTTCTTT
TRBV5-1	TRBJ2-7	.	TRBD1	CASSLPTGGLNEQYF	TGCGCCAGCAGCTTGCCGACAGGGGGGTTGAACGAGCAGTACTTC
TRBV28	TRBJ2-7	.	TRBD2	CASSLFPGRSSYEQYF	TGTGCCAGCAGTTTATTCCCCGGGAGGTCCTCCTACGAGCAGTACTTC
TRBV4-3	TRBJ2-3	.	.	CASSQLSGLGDTQYF	TGCGCCAGCAGCCAACTAAGCGGGTTGGGGGATACGCAGTATTTT
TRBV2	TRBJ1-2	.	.	CASSERSLSYTF	TGTGCCAGCAGTGAACGGTCCTTGAGCTACACCTTC
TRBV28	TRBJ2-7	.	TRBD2	CASRMTSGRSYEQYF	TGTGCCAGCAGAATGACTAGCGGGAGGTCCTACGAGCAGTACTTC
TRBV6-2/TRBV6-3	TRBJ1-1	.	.	CASNDSGRSAFF	TGTGCCAGCAATGACTCGGGGCGGAGTGCTTTCTTT
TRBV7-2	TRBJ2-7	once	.	CASSPDGDNHYEQYF	TGTGCCAGCAGCCCAGACGGGGACAACCACTACGAGCAGTACTTC
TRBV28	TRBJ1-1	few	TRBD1	CAVPGQPNTEAFF	TGTGCCGTCCCGGGACAGCCGAACACTGAAGCTTTCTTT
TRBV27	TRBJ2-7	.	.	CASSFRGLGYEQYF	TGTGCCAGCAGTTTTAGGGGATTGGGCTACGAGCAGTACTTC
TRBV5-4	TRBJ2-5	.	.	CASTSTYRQRQETQYF	TGTGCCAGCACCTCGACCTACCGACAACGCCAAGAGACCCAGTACTTC